Listed below are T cell receptor beta chains from one sample, sequenced in a study of lymphopenia after photon versus proton radiotherapy. The repertoire was sequenced with immunoSEQ multiplex PCR; TCRdb's copy has only in-frame clones and lacks some. There are 150,000 to 200,000 clones in the sample; about 88% occur only once, and around 4.7% lies in the top ten. Sequences were derived from peripheral blood, sampled from a patient treated with photon-based radiotherapy. These receptors all come from a man between 45 and 60 years old with gastric cancer. The conserved cysteine and the conserved F or W are not part of the CDR3 here.

TRBV7-2,ASSSFGPLHGYT
TRBV9,ASSVVEGANEQF
TRBV27,ASSLTRGLAGSYEQY
TRBV7-2,ASSSPPGLAIDEQY
TRBV5-1,ASSLRSGTTEQY
TRBV7-8,ASSLTSGYEQY
TRBV6-1,ASSVWDTAL
TRBV7-6,ASSFSGDSYEQY
TRBV28,ASSTPAGLNTEAF
TRBV5-4,ASSLAGRATEAF
TRBV28,ASTSRAPGSGNTIY
TRBV5-6,ASSLGGGLVNIQY
TRBV10-3,AIRGLAGETQY
TRBV6-6,ASSSGTGTWPQH
TRBV28,ASSLDLVGGGELF
TRBV27,ASSRAAGGVLSTGELF
TRBV19,ASSIDVLLGNQPQH
TRBV27,ASRKEQGNYGYT
TRBV18,ASSLRGAGDQETQY
TRBV7-8,ASTRGRSYGYT
TRBV5-1,ASSLSGTSTDTQY
TRBV7-2,ASSLGLAGGAGYEQY